Below, 23 T cell receptor beta chains from the same sample are listed, as sequenced in a study of beta chain features in type 1 diabetes. The study's findings and limits: There was a moderate but significant shortening of TCRB CDR3s in all four CD4+ subsets of Type 1 diabetes patients.

These receptors' targets are unknown. Investigators reverse transcribed all isolated RNA, so they sequenced expressed TCRB transcripts. Clones were sequenced by immunoSEQ multiplex PCR, and TCRdb holds only the in-frame ones, with some missing. Of 150,000 to 190,000 clones listed, 10% to 13% are singletons. The sequencing sample was made of central memory CD4+ T cells from blood. The source is a young man with type 1 diabetes.

The chain employs TRBV5-1 and TRBJ1-4, with 7 bases matching TRBD1. V shed 3 bases and J 8 bases; nucleotides not matched to a gene: 7. CDR1 and CDR2 (germline): SGHRS, YFSETQ. There are 14 residues in the CDR3. The DNA of the CDR3 is TGCGCCAGCAGCTCTACAGGGGATGGGGAAAAACTGTTTTTT. Translation gives CASSSTGDGEKLFF.

The chain uses TRBV7-8 and TRBJ1-1; D is ambiguous. Deletions cut 2 bases from V and 0 bases from J, with 4 bases between. The V gene's germline CDR1 is SGHVS and CDR2 FQNEAQ. This CDR3 comprises 13 residues. The CDR3 coding sequence is TGTGCCAGCAGCTTACGTATGAACACTGAAGCTTTCTTT. This sequence encodes CASSLRMNTEAFF. Looking up the rest from reference TRBV7-8 and TRBJ1-1 gives the full variable domain: GAGVSQSPRYKVAKRGQDVALRCDPISGHVSLFWYQQALGQGPEFLTYFQNEAQLDKSGLPSDRFFAERPEGSVSTLKIQRTQQEDSAVYLCASSLRMNTEAFFGQGTRLTVV.

This sequence joins TRBV7-9 and TRBJ2-1; D is perhaps TRBD2 (6 bases). This CDR3 has 12 residues. CDR1 SEHNR and CDR2 FQNEAQ come from the germline V gene (reference sequence). Trimming pared 1 base from V and 11 bases from J, leaving 9 bases between. The CDR3 is CASSLEGRQQFF. For the CDR3, the DNA is TGTGCCAGCAGCTTAGAAGGGAGGCAGCAGTTCTTC.

This clone has only one observation. CDR3 sequence: CASSLSGQGLYNEQFF. The DNA for the CDR3 is TGCGCCAGCAGCTTGTCCGGACAGGGGCTATACAATGAGCAGTTCTTC. The gene calls are TRBV5-1 and TRBJ2-1, with 9 bases identical to TRBD1. Unmatched junction bases numbered 6, after V lost 1 base and J lost 4 bases. Germline-derived CDR1 and CDR2 are SGHRS and YFSETQ. CDR3 size: 16 residues.

This clone has a handful of counts. The gene calls are TRBV25-1 and TRBJ1-3; no clear D. Germline loops: CDR1 MGHDK, CDR2 SYGVNS. This CDR3 is 13 amino acids long. V was pared by 7 bases and J by 0 bases, with 7 bases between. CDR3 sequence (DNA): TGTGCCAGCACGAGAGACTCTGGAAACACCATATATTTT. This sequence encodes CASTRDSGNTIYF.

This chain links TRBV7-3 with TRBJ2-7; TRBD2 matches at 11 bases. J was trimmed by 2 bases and V by 2 bases; bases with no gene match: 2. Germline lookup yields CDR1 SGHTA and CDR2 FQGTGA. The CDR3 is made up of 15 amino acids. The CDR3 loop reads CASSLASGGTYEQYF. DNA of the CDR3: TGTGCCAGCAGCTTAGCTAGCGGGGGGACCTACGAGCAGTACTTC.

This clone was detected only a few times. The chain joins TRBV18 to TRBJ2-1, with a possible D match to TRBD1 (6 bases). The V end was cut by 2 bases, the J end by 5 bases, with 10 bases between. Germline CDR1 reads KGHSH; CDR2 reads LQKENI. There are 14 residues in the CDR3. The CDR3: CASSPTGNDNEQFF. The CDR3 nucleotides read TGTGCCAGCTCACCAACAGGGAACGACAATGAGCAGTTCTTC.

J is TRBJ1-1 and V is TRBV5-1; TRBD1 matches at 8 bases. Germline V gene sequence: CDR1 SGHRS, CDR2 YFSETQ. This CDR3 comprises 15 residues. With 1 base clipped from V and 3 bases from J, the junction kept 5 bases outside the gene matches. The CDR3 DNA follows: TGCGCCAGCAGCTTGATGGCAGGGGGCGACACTGAAGCTTTCTTT. It codes for CASSLMAGGDTEAFF.

V is TRBV11-3 and J is TRBJ2-1; D is perhaps TRBD2 (5 bases). The CDR3 has 16 amino acids. Trimming left V 4 bases short and J 3 bases short, with 16 bases between. The germline V gene has CDR1 SGHNT and CDR2 YENEEA. The CDR3 protein is CASSSSSSLGYNEQFF. CDR3 in DNA: TGTGCCAGCAGCTCCTCTAGCTCTCTCGGCTACAATGAGCAGTTCTTC.

This clone was counted a few times. The chain is built from TRBV7-3 and TRBJ2-6, with D perhaps TRBD1 (6 bases). CDR1 and CDR2 (germline): SGHTA, FQGTGA. The CDR3 totals 13 residues. Deletions cut 9 bases from V and 8 bases from J, with 14 bases between. The CDR3 sequence is CASKFTGTNVLTF. The CDR3 region has the DNA TGTGCCAGTAAATTTACAGGGACCAACGTCCTGACTTTC.

This clone was found a few times. This chain links TRBV18 with TRBJ1-1; no clear D gene. This CDR3 is 13 amino acids long. V was pared by 3 bases and J by 5 bases, with 10 bases between. Germline loops: CDR1 KGHSH, CDR2 LQKENI. CDR3 region: CASSPELLTEAFF. CDR3 bases: TGTGCCAGCTCACCTGAACTACTAACTGAAGCTTTCTTT.

J is TRBJ1-2 and V is TRBV28; D gene unclear. Trimming pared 5 bases from V and 8 bases from J, leaving 24 bases between. The CDR3 has 16 residues. CDR1 MDHEN and CDR2 SYDVKM come from the germline V gene. CDR3 nucleotide sequence: TGTGCCAGCAGTCCAACCGGGCCCCCATATACGGGGGGCTACACCTTC. This codes for CASSPTGPPYTGGYTF.

J is TRBJ1-5 and V is TRBV10-3, with D unresolved. The CDR3 totals 13 residues. The germline CDR1 and CDR2 sequences are ENHRY and SYGVKD. V dropped 8 bases and J dropped 2 bases, with 10 bases sitting between them. The CDR3 sequence is CAISPEGNQPQHF. The CDR3 DNA follows: TGTGCCATCTCCCCGGAGGGCAATCAGCCCCAGCATTTT.

This clone came up a few times. This rearrangement joins TRBV28 to TRBJ2-5; D is possibly TRBD2 (5 bases). Trimming removed 5 bases at V and 0 bases at J, with 19 bases between. Germline V gene sequence: CDR1 MDHEN, CDR2 SYDVKM. This CDR3 spans 17 amino acids. This CDR3 is CASSPLGMGRYQETQYF. CDR3 in DNA: TGTGCCAGCAGTCCATTGGGCATGGGGAGATACCAAGAGACCCAGTACTTC.

This clone showed up just a few times. The CDR3 region has the DNA TGCGCCAGCAGCTATGGTCGACTTGTAGATACGCAGTATTTT. Translating it yields CASSYGRLVDTQYF. The V gene is TRBV5-1, the J gene TRBJ2-3; D ambiguous. CDR3 length: 14 residues. The germline V gene encodes CDR1 SGHRS and CDR2 YFSETQ. Between the trimmed V and J ends, which lost 3 bases and 5 bases, there was a span of 13 bases.

This clone was seen only a few times. The chain recombines TRBV4-2 with TRBJ2-7, with 11 bases that match TRBD2. The V gene end was trimmed by 0 bases and the J gene end by 0 bases; junction bases not matched to a gene: 1. Germline loops: CDR1 LGHNA, CDR2 YNFKEQ. The CDR3 has 16 residues. The CDR3 DNA reads TGTGCCAGCAGCCAAGACACTAGCGGGAGCTCCTACGAGCAGTACTTC. Protein product: CASSQDTSGSSYEQYF.

The V and J genes are TRBV7-3 and TRBJ1-2, with D possibly TRBD1 on 6 matching bases. Germline assignment: CDR1 SGHTA and CDR2 FQGTGA. The germline V and J ends were trimmed by 6 bases and 8 bases, with 25 bases remaining between them. CDR3 size: 16 residues. The CDR3 DNA follows: TGTGCCAGCAGTACACGGCTAGGGACAACTGAGCGGGGCTACACCTTC. Amino acid sequence: CASSTRLGTTERGYTF.

This chain uses TRBV29-1 with TRBJ2-5; 7 nucleotides align to TRBD2. J was trimmed by 4 bases and V by 0 bases; bases with no gene match: 5. This CDR3 contains 14 residues. The germline V gene encodes CDR1 SQVTM and CDR2 ANQGSEA. CDR3 region: CSVEDSGRSETQYF. The CDR3 nucleotides are TGCAGCGTTGAAGATTCCGGGAGGTCAGAGACCCAGTACTTC.

This clone was counted only a few times. The chain couples TRBV11-2 to TRBJ2-6; unclear D gene. Germline V gene lookup returns CDR1 SGHAT and CDR2 FQNNGV. V lost 6 bases to trimming and J lost 1 base, with 10 bases between them. The CDR3 has 15 amino acids. This CDR3 reads CASSFMFSGANVLTF. Written as DNA, the CDR3 is TGTGCCAGCAGTTTCATGTTTTCTGGGGCCAACGTCCTGACTTTC.

Only a few counts were recorded for this clone. The rearrangement joins TRBV28 to TRBJ1-5; 8 nucleotides agree with TRBD1. Germline V CDR1 and CDR2: MDHEN, SYDVKM. The V gene end was trimmed by 5 bases and the J gene end by 6 bases; junction bases not matched to a gene: 6. The CDR3 covers 14 residues. CDR3 DNA sequence: TGTGCCAGCAGTCCGGACAGGGTAGTTCAGCCCCAGCATTTT. Its translation is CASSPDRVVQPQHF.

The gene calls are TRBV2 and TRBJ1-2; 9 bases agree with TRBD1. The CDR3 covers 15 residues. Per the germline V gene, CDR1 is SNHLY and CDR2 is FYNNEI. With 5 bases clipped from V and 4 bases from J, the junction kept 8 bases outside the gene matches. This CDR3 reads CASSPGTGLGYGYTF. DNA of the CDR3: TGTGCCAGCAGTCCCGGGACAGGGCTTGGCTATGGCTACACCTTC. The whole variable domain, filled in from reference TRBV2 and TRBJ1-2, reads EPEVTQTPSHQVTQMGQEVILRCVPISNHLYFYWYRQILGQKVEFLVSFYNNEISEKSEIFDDQFSVERPDGSNFTLKIRSTKLEDSAMYFCASSPGTGLGYGYTFGSGTRLTVV.

This clone was recorded a few times. The chain is built from TRBV4-3 and TRBJ2-1; possible D gene TRBD1, 5 bases. The CDR3 spans 14 residues. Germline V gene sequence: CDR1 LGHNA, CDR2 YSLEER. Trimming took 0 bases from V and 9 from J, leaving 12 bases between them. CDR3 region: CASSQDTWGSEQFF. CDR3 nucleotides: TGCGCCAGCAGCCAAGATACCTGGGGCTCTGAGCAGTTCTTC.

This clone occurred a few times. The chain joins TRBV25-1 to TRBJ2-1; 8 nucleotides line up with TRBD2. There are 16 residues in the CDR3. Germline-derived CDR1 and CDR2 are MGHDK and SYGVNS. V lost 4 bases, J lost 7 bases, and 12 bases stayed unmatched. The CDR3 here is CASSGTSGPGENEQFF. DNA for the CDR3: TGTGCCAGCAGTGGCACTAGCGGCCCAGGAGAGAATGAGCAGTTCTTC. Full variable domain (outside the CDR3, taken from reference TRBV25-1 and TRBJ2-1): EADIYQTPRYLVIGTGKKITLECSQTMGHDKMYWYQQDPGMELHLIHYSYGVNSTEKGDLSSESTVSRIRTEHFPLTLESARPSHTSQYLCASSGTSGPGENEQFFGPGTRLTVL.